Shown below are 14 T cell receptor beta chains from a single sample sequenced in a study of vaccination and CD4 T cells after COVID-19. Cultured CD4+ T-cell DNA underwent Oncomine TCR Beta short-read sequencing. TCRdb re-called the PCR reads with MiXCR, one entry per CDR3 protein. The table includes approximately 13,000 distinct CDR3 sequences, approximately 60% detected once. Treatment noted: approximately 9-day PBMC culture with coronavirus spike peptide pools or control peptides (ViraFEST assay). Antigens of these TCRs are unknown. The sample consisted of CD4+ T cells from blood, cultured in vitro. The receptors derive from a human donor who had recovered from COVID-19.

CDR3 residues: CASSQTSGRETQYF. DNA for the CDR3: TGTGCCAGCTCACAAACTAGCGGGAGGGAGACCCAGTACTTC. The chain recombines TRBV18 with TRBJ2-5, with TRBD2 matching over 12 bases. Germline CDR1 reads KGHSH; CDR2 reads LQKENI. There are 14 residues in the CDR3. The V segment lost 4 bases and the J segment 5 bases; nucleotides outside the gene matches: 2.

This chain uses TRBV5-4 with TRBJ1-3, with 7 bases fitting TRBD1. CDR3 length: 17 residues. J gave up 2 bases and V 4 bases, and 12 bases lay outside the gene matches. Germline V lookup: CDR1 SGHNT, CDR2 YYREEE (reference sequence). This CDR3 is CASSRRGGAVPGNTIYF. The CDR3 bases are TGTGCCAGCAGCCGGAGAGGGGGCGCGGTGCCTGGAAACACCATATATTTT. Filled out from reference TRBV5-4 and TRBJ1-3, the complete variable domain reads ETGVTQSPTHLIKTRGQQVTLRCSSQSGHNTVSWYQQALGQGPQFIFQYYREEENGRGNFPPRFSGLQFPNYSSELNVNALELDDSALYLCASSRRGGAVPGNTIYFGEGSWLTVV.

This clonotype was observed a few times. The V and J genes are TRBV5-5 and TRBJ1-1; D not certain. V gave up 1 base and J gave up 0 bases, with 10 bases separating them. Germline loops: CDR1 SGHKS, CDR2 YYEKEE (reference sequence). The CDR3 has 15 amino acids. The CDR3 nucleotides are TGTGCCAGCAGCTTGTCCTGGACTCTGAACACTGAAGCTTTCTTT. Translation: CASSLSWTLNTEAFF.

This clonotype has more than one count but fewer than ten. The gene calls are TRBV20-1 and TRBJ1-5; 10 positions agree with TRBD1. The V gene's germline CDR1 is DFQATT and CDR2 SNEGSKA (reference sequence). The CDR3 totals 14 residues. The trim removed 5 bases at V and 6 bases at J, leaving 7 bases unmatched. CDR3 protein: CSAEDRGFGQPQHF. The CDR3 bases are TGCAGTGCTGAGGACAGGGGGTTTGGTCAGCCCCAGCATTTT.

This chain uses TRBV2 with TRBJ2-6, with D tentatively TRBD1 (6 bases). V gave up 1 base and J gave up 2 bases, with 9 bases separating them. The CDR3 length is 16 residues. Looked up from germline, CDR1 is SNHLY and CDR2 is FYNNEI. For the CDR3, the DNA is TGTGCCAGCAGTGAAGGGGGGCTCACTGGGGCCAACGTCCTGACTTTC. Protein product: CASSEGGLTGANVLTF.

This clonotype showed up just a few times. V is TRBV11-3 and J is TRBJ2-6, with D uncertain. Germline V gene data show CDR1 as SGHNT and CDR2 as YENEEA. The CDR3 is 14 residues long. Trimming took off 5 bases at V and 2 bases at J, with 7 bases between the two ends. In nucleotides, the CDR3 is TGTGCCAGCAGCGAAAGGCCTGGGGCCAACGTCCTGACTTTC. Translation: CASSERPGANVLTF. The full variable domain, with the rest looked up from reference TRBV11-3 and TRBJ2-6, is EAGVVQSPRYKIIEKKQPVAFWCNPISGHNTLYWYLQNLGQGPELLIRYENEEAVDDSQLPKDRFSAERLKGVDSTLKIQPAELGDSAVYLCASSERPGANVLTFGAGSRLTVL.

The chain employs TRBV6-5 and TRBJ1-2; D is perhaps TRBD1 (6 bases). Germline CDR1 reads MNHEY; CDR2 reads SVGAGI. The V and J ends lost 0 bases and 4 bases respectively, with 15 bases between them. The CDR3 loop spans 16 amino acids. The CDR3 region is CASSYSSTTGFYGYTF. Here the CDR3 DNA reads TGTGCCAGCAGTTACTCGAGCACTACAGGGTTCTATGGCTACACCTTC.

The CDR3 nucleotides are TGTGCCAGCAGCGGACAGGGGCCGAATCAGCCCCAGCATTTT. It specifies CASSGQGPNQPQHF. The chain has TRBV2 and TRBJ1-5, with 9 bases lining up with TRBD1. With V trimmed by 6 bases and J by 4 bases, 4 bases remained unmatched. CDR3 size: 14 residues. Germline V lookup: CDR1 SNHLY, CDR2 FYNNEI. Full variable domain (missing parts from reference TRBV2 and TRBJ1-5): EPEVTQTPSHQVTQMGQEVILRCVPISNHLYFYWYRQILGQKVEFLVSFYNNEISEKSEIFDDQFSVERPDGSNFTLKIRSTKLEDSAMYFCASSGQGPNQPQHFGDGTRLSIL.

This clonotype was counted between two and nine times. The chain employs TRBV6-5 and TRBJ2-5; 7 nucleotides align to TRBD2. Germline V gene lookup returns CDR1 MNHEY and CDR2 SVGAGI. The CDR3 totals 15 residues. Trimming took 2 bases from V and 1 from J; bases not matched to a gene: 4. DNA of the CDR3: TGTGCCAGCAGTTACGGCGGGAGCGTCCAAGAGACCCAGTACTTC. As protein: CASSYGGSVQETQYF.

This clonotype was counted between two and nine times. The V call is TRBV27, the J call TRBJ2-7; D is undetermined. Trimming shortened V by 5 bases and J by 0 bases, and 20 bases separated the two germline ends. Germline CDR1 MNHEY, CDR2 SMNVEV (reference sequence). The CDR3 covers 17 residues. In DNA, the CDR3 is TGTGCCAGCAGTCCTCTGCGTCGTGGAATTATCTCCTACGAGCAGTACTTC. Protein sequence: CASSPLRRGIISYEQYF.

The chain carries TRBV19 and TRBJ1-5; the match to TRBD1 covers 12 bases. V was clipped by 8 bases and J by 1 base; unmatched bases: 12. CDR3 size: 18 residues. Germline CDR1 reads LNHDA; CDR2 reads SQIVND (reference sequence). The CDR3 loop reads CASSPRDRGRTSNQPQHF. In DNA, the CDR3 is TGTGCCAGTTCCCCGCGGGACAGGGGGCGGACAAGCAATCAGCCCCAGCATTTT. Complete variable domain (other parts from reference TRBV19 and TRBJ1-5): DGGITQSPKYLFRKEGQNVTLSCEQNLNHDAMYWYRQDPGQGLRLIYYSQIVNDFQKGDIAEGYSVSREKKESFPLTVTSAQKNPTAFYLCASSPRDRGRTSNQPQHFGDGTRLSIL.

The CDR3 sequence: CASSWTGGLMNTEAFF. DNA for the CDR3: TGCGCCAGCAGCTGGACAGGGGGCCTAATGAACACTGAAGCTTTCTTT. The chain is built from TRBV5-1 and TRBJ1-1, with 11 bases aligning to TRBD1. The CDR3 extends over 16 amino acids. Germline V gene data show CDR1 as SGHRS and CDR2 as YFSETQ. V gave up 3 bases and J gave up 0 bases; unmatched junction bases: 4.

This clonotype was seen more than once but under ten times. The chain links TRBV2 to TRBJ2-1; 14 bases match TRBD2. The germline V gene encodes CDR1 SNHLY and CDR2 FYNNEI. The trim removed 3 bases at V and 7 bases at J, leaving 14 bases unmatched. The CDR3 extends over 19 amino acids. The CDR3 protein is CASSEWGTSGSIEGNEQFF. DNA for the CDR3: TGTGCCAGCAGTGAGTGGGGGACTAGCGGGAGCATTGAGGGGAATGAGCAGTTCTTC.

The rearrangement links TRBV5-4 to TRBJ2-3; 9 bases are shared with TRBD2. The V gene's germline CDR1 is SGHNT and CDR2 YYREEE (reference sequence). CDR3 length: 15 residues. J lost 5 bases, V lost 0 bases, and 4 bases had no gene match. The CDR3 nucleotides read TGTGCCAGCAGCTTGGTGGTTAGCGGGAGAGATACGCAGTATTTT. This encodes CASSLVVSGRDTQYF.